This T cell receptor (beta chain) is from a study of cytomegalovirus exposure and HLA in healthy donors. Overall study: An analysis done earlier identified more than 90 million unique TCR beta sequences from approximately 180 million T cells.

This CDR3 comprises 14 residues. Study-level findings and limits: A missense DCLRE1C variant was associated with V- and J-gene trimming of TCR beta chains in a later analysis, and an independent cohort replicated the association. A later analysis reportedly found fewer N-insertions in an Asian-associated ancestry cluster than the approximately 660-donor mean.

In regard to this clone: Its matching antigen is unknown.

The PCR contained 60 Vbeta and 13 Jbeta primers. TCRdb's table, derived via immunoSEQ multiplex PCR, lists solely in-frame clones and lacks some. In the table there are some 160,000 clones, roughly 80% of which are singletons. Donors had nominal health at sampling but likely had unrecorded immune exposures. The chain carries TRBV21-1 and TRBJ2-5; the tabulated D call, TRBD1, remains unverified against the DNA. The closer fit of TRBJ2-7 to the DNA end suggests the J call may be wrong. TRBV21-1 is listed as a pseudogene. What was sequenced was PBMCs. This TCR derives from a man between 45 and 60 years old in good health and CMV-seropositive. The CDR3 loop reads CASSKTGARGEQYF. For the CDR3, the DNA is TGTGCCAGCAGCAAGACAGGGGCTAGAGGCGAGCAGTACTTC.